This note documents a single TCR beta chain sequence. Antigen specificity is unknown. V was cut by 5 bases and J by 5 bases, with 16 bases left in between. CDR1 and CDR2 (germline): SGHTA, FQGTGA. The CDR3 runs to 15 residues. Authors' methods: Sequence data from immunoSEQ were junction-only and lacked quality scores; consequently, filtering differed. TCRdb's table, derived via immunoSEQ multiplex PCR, lists solely in-frame clones and lacks some. Clone size and V and J calls were adopted from that table, with D and trimming inferred from the DNA. The table records about 2.4 million clones, 93% of them present only once. The data were obtained in a study of shared clonotypes between healthy human individuals. Study-level background: Serving as donors were a couple of women and three men, whose ages spanned 18 to 49. Findings and limits, study-wide: Estimated richness was generally greater in naive than memory subsets. The study's rarefaction showed incomplete sorted-subset sequencing despite large depth.

This rearrangement joins TRBV7-3 to TRBJ2-1; no reliable D call. The receptor was derived from a man between 18 and 35 years old in good health. Some clones in this sample may be carry-over from other donors' samples. Sequencing was done on a sample of naive CD4+ T cells from PBMCs. The subset was: CD45RA+ positively selected. The CDR3 DNA reads as TGTGCCAGCAGCCCTGGCCCGGCTAGTAACAATGAGCAGTTCTTC. Its translation is CASSPGPASNNEQFF.